Listed below are T cell receptor beta chains from one sample, sequenced in a study of T cell changes during pregnancy in multiple sclerosis. Assay used: immunoSEQ multiplex PCR; TCRdb lists only in-frame clones, some missing. The table shows roughly 47,000 clones, with around 87% occurring only once. The material sequenced was CD8+ T cells from peripheral blood mononuclear cells, taken in the second trimester of pregnancy. The receptors shown here come from a female donor with multiple sclerosis, enrolled in a pregnancy study. CDR3s include the opening cysteine and the closing phenylalanine or tryptophan. A D gene is named only where the DNA matches it firmly. Clone sizes are given selectively: once, few, many, or a class where the clone is expanded.

J | D | V | length | size | CDR3 | DNA
TRBJ2-7 | TRBD1 | TRBV6-5 | 16 | . | CASSYSTGGISYEQYF | TGTGCCAGCAGTTACTCGACAGGGGGGATCTCCTACGAGCAGTACTTC
TRBJ2-5 | TRBD1 | TRBV6-6 | 15 | . | CASSSSRTGWETQYF | TGTGCCAGCAGTTCCTCTCGGACAGGGTGGGAGACCCAGTACTTC
TRBJ1-2 | TRBD1 | TRBV5-1 | 15 | many | CASSHRQGGDYGYTF | TGCGCCAGCAGCCACAGACAGGGGGGGGACTATGGCTACACCTTC
TRBJ1-1 | TRBD1 | TRBV6-5 | 12 | few | CASSSQGTEAFF | TGTGCCAGCAGTTCACAGGGGACTGAAGCTTTCTTT
TRBJ2-7 | TRBD2 | TRBV6-1 | 14 | . | CASSEGEGPYEQYF | TGTGCCAGCAGTGAAGGGGAGGGCCCATACGAGCAGTACTTC
TRBJ1-2 | . | TRBV6-1 | 13 | . | CASSPEGTLGYTF | TGTGCCAGCAGTCCGGAGGGAACCTTAGGCTACACCTTC
TRBJ2-7 | . | TRBV4-2 | 14 | few | CASSQEVQGYEQYF | TGTGCCAGCAGCCAAGAAGTTCAGGGGTACGAGCAGTACTTC
TRBJ2-2 | TRBD1 | TRBV6-1 | 14 | . | CASKRTGDVGELFF | TGTGCCAGCAAAAGGACAGGGGACGTCGGGGAGCTGTTTTTT
TRBJ2-3 | TRBD2 | TRBV13 | 16 | . | CASSFPQGGDTDTQYF | TGTGCCAGCAGCTTCCCCCAGGGAGGGGACACAGATACGCAGTATTTT
TRBJ2-5 | . | TRBV5-6 | 15 | . | CASSSPPGTQETQYF | TGTGCCAGCAGCTCGCCCCCGGGAACCCAAGAGACCCAGTACTTC
TRBJ1-5 | . | TRBV13 | 15 | once | CASSLGLEGNQPQHF | TGTGCCAGCAGCTTAGGCCTCGAGGGCAATCAGCCCCAGCATTTT
TRBJ1-1 | . | TRBV5-8 | 14 | . | CASSLDGQGTEAFF | TGTGCCAGCAGCTTGGACGGCCAGGGGACTGAAGCTTTCTTT
TRBJ2-2 | . | TRBV2 | 14 | . | CASRGLLNTGELFF | TGTGCCAGCAGGGGACTCTTAAACACCGGGGAGCTGTTTTTT
TRBJ2-4 | . | TRBV7-8 | 14 | few | CASSTEEGTGIQYF | TGTGCCAGCAGCACCGAGGAGGGGACGGGCATTCAGTACTTC
TRBJ1-6 | . | TRBV11-2 | 15 | . | CASSLQASKAAPLHF | TGTGCCAGCAGCTTACAGGCATCTAAAGCGGCGCCCCTCCACTTT
TRBJ2-3 | TRBD2 | TRBV7-3 | 15 | . | CASSKLAGGPDTQYF | TGTGCCAGCAGCAAACTAGCGGGGGGGCCGGATACGCAGTATTTT
TRBJ1-4 | . | TRBV6-5 | 14 | . | CASTSAWGWGKLFF | TGTGCCAGCACCTCAGCCTGGGGCTGGGGAAAACTGTTTTTT
TRBJ2-7 | TRBD2 | TRBV6-1 | 13 | . | CASSTDGGDEQYF | TGTGCCAGCAGTACGGACGGGGGGGACGAGCAGTACTTC
TRBJ2-3 | . | TRBV10-3 | 15 | . | CATRGSAISTDTQYF | TGTGCCACGCGAGGTAGCGCCATTAGCACAGATACGCAGTATTTT
TRBJ2-5 | TRBD1 | TRBV9 | 15 | . | CASSASGTDQETQYF | TGTGCCAGCAGCGCATCCGGGACAGATCAAGAGACCCAGTACTTC
TRBJ2-3 | TRBD1 | TRBV9 | 15 | once | CASSVQGALTDTQYF | TGTGCCAGCAGCGTACAGGGGGCCCTCACAGATACGCAGTATTTT
TRBJ1-1 | . | TRBV6-4 | 14 | . | CASSETGQNTEAFF | TGTGCCAGCAGTGAGACTGGACAGAACACTGAAGCTTTCTTT